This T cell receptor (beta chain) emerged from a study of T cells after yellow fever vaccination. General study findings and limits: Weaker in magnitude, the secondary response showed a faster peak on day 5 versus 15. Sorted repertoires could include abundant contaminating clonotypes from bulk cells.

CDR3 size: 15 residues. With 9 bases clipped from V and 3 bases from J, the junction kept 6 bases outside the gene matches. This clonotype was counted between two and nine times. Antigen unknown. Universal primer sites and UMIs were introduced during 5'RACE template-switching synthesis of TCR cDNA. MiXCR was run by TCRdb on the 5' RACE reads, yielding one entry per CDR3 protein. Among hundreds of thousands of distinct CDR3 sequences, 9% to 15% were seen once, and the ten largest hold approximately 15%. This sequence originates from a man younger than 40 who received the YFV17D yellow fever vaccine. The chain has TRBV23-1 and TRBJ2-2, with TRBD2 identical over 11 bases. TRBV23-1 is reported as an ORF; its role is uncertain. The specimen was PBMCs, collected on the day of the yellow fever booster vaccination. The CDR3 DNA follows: TGCGCCAGTTTGGGACTAGCGGAGCACACCGGGGAGCTGTTTTTT. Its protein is CASLGLAEHTGELFF.